Detailed here is one T cell receptor (beta chain). This entry belongs to a study of blood T cell repertoires in COVID-19. Produced via immunoSEQ multiplex PCR; TCRdb's table is partial and in-frame only. The sample lists about 240,000 clones; 86% were seen once. The length of the CDR3 is 15 residues. Germline-derived CDR1 and CDR2 are SGHVS and FQNEAQ. V was clipped by 3 bases and J by 2 bases; unmatched bases: 6. This TCR was recovered from a man at least 80 years old with acute or convalescent COVID-19. The sample was peripheral blood. The rearrangement uses TRBV7-8 and TRBJ2-7; TRBD1 agrees at 8 bases. CDR3 nucleotide sequence: TGTGCCAGCAGCTTGCAGGGGGCGCTCACCTACGAGCAGTACTTC. Protein sequence: CASSLQGALTYEQYF.